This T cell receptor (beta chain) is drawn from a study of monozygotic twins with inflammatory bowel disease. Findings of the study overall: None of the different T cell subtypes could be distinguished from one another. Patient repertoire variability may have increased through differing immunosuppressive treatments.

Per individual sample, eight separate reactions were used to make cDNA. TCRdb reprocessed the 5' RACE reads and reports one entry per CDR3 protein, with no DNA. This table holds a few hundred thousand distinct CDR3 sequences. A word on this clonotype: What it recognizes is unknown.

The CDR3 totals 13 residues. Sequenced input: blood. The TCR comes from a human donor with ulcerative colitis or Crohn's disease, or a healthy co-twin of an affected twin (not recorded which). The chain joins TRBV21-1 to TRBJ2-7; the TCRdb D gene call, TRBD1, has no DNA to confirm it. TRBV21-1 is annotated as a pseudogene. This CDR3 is CASPQRQGYEQYF.